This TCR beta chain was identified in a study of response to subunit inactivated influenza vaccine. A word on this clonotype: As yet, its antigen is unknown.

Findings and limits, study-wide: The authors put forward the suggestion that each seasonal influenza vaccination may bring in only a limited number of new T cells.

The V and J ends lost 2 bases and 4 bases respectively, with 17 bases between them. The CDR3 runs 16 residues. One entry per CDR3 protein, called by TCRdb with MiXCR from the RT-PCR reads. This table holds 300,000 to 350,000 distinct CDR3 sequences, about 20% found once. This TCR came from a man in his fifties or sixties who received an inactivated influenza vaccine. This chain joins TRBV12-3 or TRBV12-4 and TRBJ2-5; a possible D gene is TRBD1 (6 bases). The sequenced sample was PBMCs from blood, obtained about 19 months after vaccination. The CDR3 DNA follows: TGTGCCAGCAGTTTATTGGGGGCCCTACCAAGAGAGACCCAGTACTTC. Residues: CASSLLGALPRETQYF.